The 28 T cell receptor beta chains below all came from one sample that was sequenced in a study of shared clonotypes between healthy human individuals. Profiling relied on immunoSEQ multiplex PCR, and the TCRdb table lists in-frame clones only, not all of them. The repertoire has some 2.1 million clones, 90% to 95% of them found once; the top ten carry more than 1.5%. Naive CD8 cells, CD45RO-negative and positively selected for CCR7, excluded terminally differentiated effector memory CD45RA+ cells. Source material: naive CD8+ T cells from PBMCs. These receptors were collected from a man younger than 35 in good health. Some clones in this sample may be carry-over from other donors' samples.

The gene calls are TRBV28 and TRBJ2-6; TRBD1 agrees at 9 bases. The V gene end was trimmed by 8 bases and the J gene end by 13 bases; junction bases not matched to a gene: 15. The germline V gene encodes CDR1 MDHEN and CDR2 SYDVKM. The CDR3 loop spans 15 amino acids. CDR3 sequence reads: CASGRQGVTPRVLTF. The CDR3 DNA sequence: TGTGCCAGCGGAAGACAGGGGGTTACCCCTCGGGTCCTGACTTTC.

J is TRBJ2-7 and V is TRBV7-3; 7 bases align to TRBD1. The germline gives CDR1 SGHTA, CDR2 FQGTGA. The CDR3 length is 14 residues. Germline trimming cut 5 bases from V and 1 base from J; bases unmatched to any gene: 5. The CDR3 loop reads CASSPGDSSYEQYF. The CDR3 bases are TGTGCCAGCAGCCCCGGGGACAGTTCCTACGAGCAGTACTTC. Full variable domain (missing parts from reference TRBV7-3 and TRBJ2-7): GAGVSQTPSNKVTEKGKYVELRCDPISGHTALYWYRQSLGQGPEFLIYFQGTGAADDSGLPNDRFFAVRPEGSVSTLKIQRTERGDSAVYLCASSPGDSSYEQYFGPGTRLTVT.

J is TRBJ1-1 and V is TRBV30; perhaps TRBD1 as D (6 bases). CDR3 length: 17 residues. CDR1 and CDR2 from the germline V gene are GTSNPN and SVGIG (reference sequence). Trimming stripped 0 bases from V and 1 base from J, with 18 bases between. The CDR3 here is CAWSVGRGGPGNTEAFF. The DNA of the CDR3 is TGTGCCTGGAGTGTAGGCCGAGGGGGGCCGGGGAACACTGAAGCTTTCTTT.

The rearrangement uses TRBV7-9 and TRBJ1-2; 7 bases fit TRBD1. In germline, CDR1 is SEHNR, CDR2 FQNEAQ (reference sequence). V lost 7 bases to trimming and J lost 0 bases; unmatched junction nucleotides: 5. CDR3 length: 14 amino acids. CDR3 sequence (DNA): TGTGCCAGCACCACTCAGGGGGCTAACTATGGCTACACCTTC. Amino acids: CASTTQGANYGYTF. Looking up the rest from reference TRBV7-9 and TRBJ1-2 gives the full variable domain: DTGVSQNPRHKITKRGQNVTFRCDPISEHNRLYWYRQTLGQGPEFLTYFQNEAQLEKSRLLSDRFSAERPKGSFSTLEIQRTEQGDSAMYLCASTTQGANYGYTFGSGTRLTVV.

Note on this clone: An end of the junction does not agree with germline; a read error may underlie this. This chain connects TRBV29-1 to TRBJ2-3; D possibly corresponds to TRBD2 (7 bases). Germline V gene data show CDR1 as SQVTM and CDR2 as ANQGSEA. The CDR3 covers 9 residues. The DNA for the CDR3 is TGCAGCGGCGGGGGCAGGGAGAATTTT. As protein: CSGGGRENF.

This sequence joins TRBV13 and TRBJ2-3; D is unresolved. The CDR3 covers 12 residues. V lost 6 bases and J 2 bases, leaving 6 bases between the germline ends. The germline CDR1 and CDR2 sequences are PRHDT and FYEKMQ (reference sequence). The CDR3 sequence is CASRSLTDTQYF. CDR3 coding DNA: TGTGCCAGCAGGAGCCTCACAGATACGCAGTATTTT.

This clone was picked up one time. This chain links TRBV14 with TRBJ1-1, with a possible D match to TRBD1 (5 bases). CDR1 and CDR2 from the germline V gene are SGHDN and FVKESK. The CDR3 is made up of 15 amino acids. V gave up 0 bases and J gave up 0 bases, with 8 bases separating them. The CDR3 loop reads CASSQEYRLNTEAFF. The CDR3 coding sequence is TGTGCCAGCAGCCAAGAGTACAGGTTGAACACTGAAGCTTTCTTT.

The chain has TRBV29-1 and TRBJ2-7, with D uncertain. V lost 0 bases and J lost 5, with 8 bases in between. CDR1 is SQVTM, CDR2 ANQGSEA, per germline. The CDR3 sequence is 12 residues long. The CDR3 is CSVEEGLDEQYF. CDR3 DNA sequence: TGCAGCGTTGAAGAGGGGTTGGACGAGCAGTACTTC.

The V call is TRBV7-9, the J call TRBJ2-1; perhaps D is TRBD1 or TRBD2 (6 bases each). Germline values: CDR1 SEHNR, CDR2 FQNEAQ (reference sequence). The CDR3 loop spans 15 amino acids. Trimming removed 5 bases at V and 6 bases at J, with 17 bases between. The CDR3, as DNA: TGTGCCAGCAGCACGCCGGTCGGAGGGGGCAATGAGCAGTTCTTC. Its translation: CASSTPVGGGNEQFF.

Regarding this clone: One end of the junction varies from germline; a read error may be responsible. The rearrangement links TRBV9 to TRBJ2-7, with a tentative D call TRBD2 (7 bases). This CDR3 is 12 amino acids long. CDR1 and CDR2 from the germline V gene are SGDLS and YYNGEE. The CDR3 DNA follows: TGTGCCAGCAGCGCGGGGGGCGGAAGATTTCACTTC. It codes for CASSAGGGRFHF.

The chain couples TRBV29-1 to TRBJ2-3, with 7 nucleotides matching TRBD2. The CDR3 is made up of 14 amino acids. The trim removed 3 bases at V and 3 bases at J, leaving 6 bases unmatched. CDR1 is SQVTM, CDR2 ANQGSEA, per germline. Here the CDR3 DNA reads TGCAGCGTTGAGAGGCGGGAGAGGACAGATACGCAGTATTTT. Protein: CSVERRERTDTQYF.

The chain combines TRBV2 with TRBJ2-7; 9 nucleotides agree with TRBD1. V trimming: 10 bases; J trimming: 2 bases; junction bases outside the gene matches: 9. Germline V gene lookup returns CDR1 SNHLY and CDR2 FYNNEI. The CDR3 covers 14 residues. The DNA of the CDR3 is TGTGCCACCGAGACCGGGACAGGGACCTACGAGCAGTACTTC. This gives the protein CATETGTGTYEQYF.

This sequence joins TRBV5-1 and TRBJ2-1; TRBD2 aligns across 10 bases. J lost 0 bases, V lost 6 bases, and 9 bases had no gene match. The CDR3 loop spans 17 amino acids. Germline V gene data show CDR1 as SGHRS and CDR2 as YFSETQ. As DNA, the CDR3 is TGCGCCAGCAATTGGGCTAGCGGGAGATCCTCCTACAATGAGCAGTTCTTC. Protein: CASNWASGRSSYNEQFF.

This clone was seen only once. Other DNA sequences in the same sample also yield this CDR3. The J gene is TRBJ1-3, the V gene TRBV28; TRBD1 agrees at 9 bases. From germline, CDR1 is MDHEN and CDR2 SYDVKM. This CDR3 contains 16 residues. Germline trimming cut 4 bases from V and 0 bases from J; bases unmatched to any gene: 4. This CDR3 reads CASSSGQGLSGNTIYF. The CDR3 region has the DNA TGTGCCAGCAGTTCGGGACAGGGCCTCTCTGGAAACACCATATATTTT.

The rearrangement joins TRBV5-1 to TRBJ2-1; tentatively, D is TRBD1 or TRBD2 (5 bases each). CDR3 length: 14 residues. Trimming took off 4 bases at V and 2 bases at J, with 10 bases between the two ends. Germline V gene data show CDR1 as SGHRS and CDR2 as YFSETQ. The chain's CDR3 is CASSGDGPYNEQFF. CDR3 nucleotides: TGCGCCAGCAGCGGGGACGGGCCCTACAATGAGCAGTTCTTC. Complete variable domain (other parts from reference TRBV5-1 and TRBJ2-1): KAGVTQTPRYLIKTRGQQVTLSCSPISGHRSVSWYQQTPGQGLQFLFEYFSETQRNKGNFPGRFSGRQFSNSRSEMNVSTLELGDSALYLCASSGDGPYNEQFFGPGTRLTVL.

Turning to this clone: Other DNA sequences in this sample translate to the same CDR3. The chain employs TRBV27 and TRBJ1-2, with TRBD1 as a possible D gene (6 bases). Trimming removed 5 bases at V and 6 bases at J, with 13 bases between. The CDR3 runs to 13 residues. In germline, CDR1 is MNHEY, CDR2 SMNVEV (reference sequence). CDR3 region: CASSLSRGHGYTF. Written as DNA, the CDR3 is TGTGCCAGCAGTCTCTCCAGGGGTCATGGCTACACCTTC.

V usage is TRBV28 and J usage is TRBJ2-5; TRBD2 agrees at 7 bases. Germline V CDR1 and CDR2: MDHEN, SYDVKM. The trim removed 6 bases at V and 5 bases at J, leaving 6 bases unmatched. There are 13 residues in the CDR3. The CDR3 spells CASSSVGGETQYF. DNA of the CDR3: TGTGCCAGCAGCTCAGTGGGAGGGGAGACCCAGTACTTC.

The chain couples TRBV7-6 to TRBJ2-5, with TRBD1 identical over 11 bases. The CDR3 sequence is 16 residues long. V lost 7 bases and J lost 1; bases outside the gene matches: 8. The germline V gene has CDR1 SGHVS and CDR2 FNYEAQ. CDR3 DNA: TGTGCCAGCACGGCGTATGGACAGGGGGCCCAAGAGACCCAGTACTTC. Protein: CASTAYGQGAQETQYF.

The V gene is TRBV7-9, the J gene TRBJ1-1; D perhaps matches TRBD1 (6 bases). The germline CDR1 and CDR2 sequences are SEHNR and FQNEAQ (reference sequence). The CDR3 spans 12 residues. V lost 8 bases, J lost 4 bases, and 11 bases lay in between. CDR3 bases: TGTGCCAGCGGACTACAGGGCACTGAAGCTTTCTTT. As protein: CASGLQGTEAFF.

V and J are TRBV4-1 and TRBJ2-5; D assignment may be TRBD1 or TRBD2 (5 bases each). V was pared by 2 bases and J by 1 base, with 14 bases between. Germline V gene lookup returns CDR1 MGHRA and CDR2 YSYEKL. This CDR3 region has 16 residues. DNA of the CDR3: TGCGCCAGCAGCCAACGCTACCGGGACCCCCAAGAGACCCAGTACTTC. Amino acid sequence: CASSQRYRDPQETQYF.

This chain links TRBV7-3 with TRBJ2-1; possibly TRBD1 for D (6 bases). The CDR3 is 14 residues long. CDR1 and CDR2 from the germline V gene are SGHTA and FQGTGA. Trimming removed 5 bases at V and 1 base at J, with 9 bases between. DNA of the CDR3: TGTGCCAGCAGCGTAGACAGGTCCTACAATGAGCAGTTCTTC. This sequence encodes CASSVDRSYNEQFF.

The rearrangement uses TRBV4-3 and TRBJ1-4, with D unclear. The CDR3 has 13 amino acids. V was cut by 5 bases and J by 6 bases, with 10 bases left in between. Germline CDR1 and CDR2: LGHNA and YSLEER. For the CDR3, the DNA is TGCGCCAGCAGCGGGAATGGGGATGAAAAACTGTTTTTT. Amino acid sequence: CASSGNGDEKLFF.

This clone was seen more than once but under ten times. The chain uses TRBV11-2 and TRBJ1-1, with D perhaps TRBD1 (5 bases). The CDR3 is 13 amino acids. Per the germline V gene, CDR1 is SGHAT and CDR2 is FQNNGV. V was cut by 5 bases and J by 4 bases, with 11 bases left in between. CDR3 nucleotides: TGTGCCAGCAGCCTTTCGGGGGTCACTGAAGCTTTCTTT. Amino acids: CASSLSGVTEAFF.

The chain has TRBV7-9 and TRBJ2-2; D call uncertain. Germline assignment: CDR1 SEHNR and CDR2 FQNEAQ (reference sequence). The CDR3 runs 16 residues. V was cut by 5 bases and J by 4 bases, with 17 bases left in between. The CDR3 sequence is CASSDGPKMGTGELFF. CDR3 in DNA: TGTGCCAGCAGCGACGGGCCGAAAATGGGCACCGGGGAGCTGTTTTTT.

With regard to this clone: In the same sample, other DNA sequences code for this CDR3. The rearrangement links TRBV19 to TRBJ2-7, with TRBD1 matching 9 bases. Trimming took 8 bases from V and 1 from J; bases not matched to a gene: 3. The CDR3 runs to 13 residues. The germline V gene has CDR1 LNHDA and CDR2 SQIVND (reference sequence). The CDR3 loop is CASRGTGSYEQYF. CDR3 nucleotides: TGTGCCAGTCGCGGGACAGGGTCCTACGAGCAGTACTTC.

The genes are TRBV7-2 and TRBJ2-2, with TRBD2 as a possible D gene (6 bases). The germline gives CDR1 SGHTA, CDR2 FQGNSA. This CDR3 has 16 residues. V shed 5 bases and J shed 4 bases, with 17 bases lying between them. In nucleotides, the CDR3 is TGTGCCAGCAGCCGGGGCCGACTGGGAGGCACCGGGGAGCTGTTTTTT. It translates to CASSRGRLGGTGELFF.

This sequence joins TRBV27 and TRBJ2-3; 7 bases fit TRBD2. This CDR3 has 15 residues. V gave up 5 bases and J gave up 4 bases; unmatched junction bases: 9. Germline assignment: CDR1 MNHEY and CDR2 SMNVEV (reference sequence). The DNA of the CDR3 is TGTGCCAGCAGTGGGTTTGCGGGAGAGGCAGATACGCAGTATTTT. This gives the protein CASSGFAGEADTQYF.

The chain links TRBV9 to TRBJ1-1, with unresolved D. Between the trimmed V and J ends, which lost 3 bases and 3 bases, there was a span of 9 bases. The CDR3 is 13 amino acids. Germline V gives CDR1 SGDLS, CDR2 YYNGEE. The CDR3 loop reads CASSAKWYTEAFF. CDR3 DNA sequence: TGTGCCAGCAGCGCAAAGTGGTACACTGAAGCTTTCTTT.